One sample yielded the 23 T cell receptor beta chains listed below, sequenced in a study of blood T cell repertoires in COVID-19. Repertoires were generated with immunoSEQ multiplex PCR, while TCRdb's copy carries only in-frame clones and drops some. Counted here are 110,000 to 150,000 clones, about 79% occurring once; the ten biggest clones make up 3%. The specimen was peripheral blood. The receptors come from a woman aged 80 or over with acute or convalescent COVID-19.

The CDR3 DNA sequence: TGTGCCAGCAGCTTGGGCAGGGTTGGCAATCAGCCCCAGCATTTT. It translates to CASSLGRVGNQPQHF. J is TRBJ1-5 and V is TRBV5-5, with D possibly TRBD1 on 5 matching bases. This CDR3 is 15 amino acids long. V dropped 0 bases and J dropped 2 bases, with 9 bases sitting between them. The germline V gene has CDR1 SGHKS and CDR2 YYEKEE (reference sequence).

V gene TRBV14 combines with J gene TRBJ1-2; tentatively, D is TRBD1 (5 bases). Germline V lookup: CDR1 SGHDN, CDR2 FVKESK. V was clipped by 2 bases and J by 4 bases, with 14 bases between them. This CDR3 is built from 15 residues. CDR3 loop: CASSQKNGRVYGYTF. In DNA, the CDR3 is TGTGCCAGCAGCCAAAAGAATGGCAGGGTCTATGGCTACACCTTC.

The genes are TRBV25-1 and TRBJ2-1; TRBD1 matches at 8 bases. This CDR3 contains 16 residues. The ends lost 7 bases at V and 3 bases at J; junction bases unmatched: 11. Germline assignment: CDR1 MGHDK and CDR2 SYGVNS. The DNA for the CDR3 is TGTGCCAGCACTGTATGGGGACAGGAGAACTACAATGAGCAGTTCTTC. Translating gives CASTVWGQENYNEQFF.

The chain has TRBV24-1 and TRBJ2-3, with D perhaps TRBD1 (6 bases). V was clipped by 9 bases and J by 6 bases, with 21 bases between them. This CDR3 has 15 amino acids. The V gene's germline CDR1 is KGHDR and CDR2 SFDVKD. CDR3 protein: CATADDRSGWDTQYF. In DNA form, the CDR3 reads TGTGCCACCGCCGACGACAGGTCCGGTTGGGATACGCAGTATTTT.

The genes are TRBV6-5 and TRBJ2-7; TRBD1 matches 7 bases. The CDR3 is 13 amino acids. V shed 2 bases and J 5 bases; nucleotides not matched to a gene: 3. Germline loops: CDR1 MNHEY, CDR2 SVGAGI. The CDR3 reads CASSYPGTDEQYF. The CDR3 bases are TGTGCCAGCAGTTACCCTGGGACAGACGAGCAGTACTTC.

The chain combines TRBV12-5 with TRBJ2-4; the D gene is possibly TRBD2 (6 bases). V gave up 7 bases and J gave up 0 bases, with 19 bases separating them. The CDR3 contains 17 residues. CDR1 LGHNT and CDR2 FRNRAP come from the germline V gene. DNA for the CDR3: TGTGCTAGTGATCCTCATCGGGGGTCTCTAGCCAAAAACATTCAGTACTTC. Encoded protein: CASDPHRGSLAKNIQYF. The complete variable domain, with remaining parts taken from reference TRBV12-5 and TRBJ2-4, reads DARVTQTPRHKVTEMGQEVTMRCQPILGHNTVFWYRQTMMQGLELLAYFRNRAPLDDSGMPKDRFSAEMPDATLATLKIQPSEPRDSAVYFCASDPHRGSLAKNIQYFGAGTRLSVL.

The CDR3 protein is CASSSSSGGYNEQFF. The CDR3 nucleotides read TGTGCCAGCAGCTCGAGTAGCGGGGGGTACAATGAGCAGTTCTTC. J is TRBJ2-1 and V is TRBV6-5, with TRBD2 matching 10 bases. Germline-derived CDR1 and CDR2 are MNHEY and SVGAGI. Losses at the gene ends were 6 bases for V and 4 bases for J; bases not matched to a gene: 6. The CDR3 loop spans 15 amino acids.

This clone was counted between two and nine times. The gene calls are TRBV7-8 and TRBJ1-2; TRBD1 is a possible D gene (5 bases). V dropped 4 bases and J dropped 7 bases, with 22 bases sitting between them. From germline, CDR1 is SGHVS and CDR2 FQNEAQ. The length of the CDR3 is 16 residues. Here the CDR3 DNA reads TGTGCCAGCAGCTCATCCACCCCCCAAGGGGCGCCTGGCTACACCTTC. As protein: CASSSSTPQGAPGYTF.

This clone was counted once. The V gene is TRBV6-5, the J gene TRBJ1-5; D uncertain. The CDR3 extends over 13 amino acids. The germline V gene encodes CDR1 MNHEY and CDR2 SVGAGI. V lost 8 bases, J lost 0 bases, and 8 bases lay in between. The CDR3 DNA sequence: TGTGCCAGCGTCATAGATAGCAATCAGCCCCAGCATTTT. It specifies CASVIDSNQPQHF.

The chain links TRBV5-4 to TRBJ1-1; 10 bases map to TRBD1. The CDR3 is 16 residues long. Unmatched junction bases numbered 5, after V lost 0 bases and J lost 3 bases. Germline V CDR1 and CDR2: SGHNT, YYREEE (reference sequence). CDR3 sequence: CASSLGGQGQDTEAFF. DNA for the CDR3: TGTGCCAGCAGCTTGGGGGGACAGGGGCAGGACACTGAAGCTTTCTTT.

This clone was counted once. The chain uses TRBV4-1 and TRBJ2-3; TRBD2 aligns across 11 bases. Germline CDR1 reads MGHRA; CDR2 reads YSYEKL. The CDR3 contains 17 residues. V dropped 3 bases and J dropped 0; count of bases not matched to a gene: 5. CDR3 residues: CASSQTIAGGSTDTQYF. The CDR3 DNA is TGCGCCAGCAGCCAGACGATAGCGGGGGGGAGCACAGATACGCAGTATTTT.

The chain combines TRBV25-1 with TRBJ2-1; a possible D gene is TRBD2 (7 bases). The ends were cut back, 7 bases at V and 5 bases at J, with 15 bases in the middle. There are 14 residues in the CDR3. Per the germline V gene, CDR1 is MGHDK and CDR2 is SYGVNS. This CDR3 is CASIGGGGHNEQFF. The CDR3 DNA reads as TGTGCCAGCATTGGGGGAGGGGGTCACAATGAGCAGTTCTTC.

The chain combines TRBV7-2 with TRBJ1-2; D remains unclear. The germline CDR1 and CDR2 sequences are SGHTA and FQGNSA. V was pared by 1 base and J by 2 bases, with 8 bases between. This CDR3 comprises 14 residues. CDR3 sequence reads: CASSLVGTNYGYTF. CDR3 coding DNA: TGTGCCAGCAGCTTAGTCGGTACCAACTATGGCTACACCTTC.

In this sample, this clone turned up a few times. J is TRBJ2-5 and V is TRBV3-1 (or the pseudogene TRBV3-2); tentative D call: TRBD2 (6 bases). This CDR3 contains 16 residues. V lost 0 bases and J lost 4, with 15 bases in between. CDR1 LGHDT and CDR2 YNNKEL come from the germline V gene (reference sequence). The CDR3 is CASSQDRGTGGETQYF. CDR3 sequence (DNA): TGTGCCAGCAGCCAAGATCGCGGGACCGGCGGAGAGACCCAGTACTTC.

This sequence joins TRBV6-6 and TRBJ1-2; D ambiguous. CDR1 is MNHNY, CDR2 SVGAGI, per germline (reference sequence). Trimming cost V 11 bases and J 7 bases, with 17 bases left between them. This CDR3 has 12 amino acids. The CDR3 DNA reads TGTGCCCTAAACCCCCTGCGGGGTGGCTACACCTTC. Encoded protein: CALNPLRGGYTF.

The V and J genes are TRBV15 and TRBJ1-3, with 7 bases matching TRBD1. There are 18 residues in the CDR3. After removal of 0 bases from V and 0 bases from J, the junction contained 8 bases not matched to a gene. Germline CDR1 and CDR2: LNHNV and YYDKDF (reference sequence). As DNA, the CDR3 is TGTGCCACCAGCAGAGAGATCCGGACAGGACTCTCTGGAAACACCATATATTTT. The encoded protein is CATSREIRTGLSGNTIYF.

The rearrangement joins TRBV18 to TRBJ1-4; D gene uncertain. Germline V gene lookup returns CDR1 KGHSH and CDR2 LQKENI. The V end was cut by 1 base, the J end by 0 bases, with 12 bases between. The CDR3 sequence is 17 residues long. Here the CDR3 reads CASSPQIDRATNEKLFF. The DNA of the CDR3 is TGTGCCAGCTCACCACAGATTGATCGAGCAACTAATGAAAAACTGTTTTTT.

The chain carries TRBV5-6 and TRBJ1-5; maybe TRBD1 (5 bases). The CDR3 length is 15 residues. Trimming took 4 bases from V and 8 from J, leaving 19 bases between them. Germline V gene data show CDR1 as SGHDT and CDR2 as YYEEEE. The CDR3 nucleotides read TGTGCCAGCAGCACATCTGGGGCAGGCCAGAAGCCCCAGCATTTT. Its translation is CASSTSGAGQKPQHF. The full variable domain, its missing parts supplied by reference TRBV5-6 and TRBJ1-5, is DAGVTQSPTHLIKTRGQQVTLRCSPKSGHDTVSWYQQALGQGPQFIFQYYEEEERQRGNFPDRFSGHQFPNYSSELNVNALLLGDSALYLCASSTSGAGQKPQHFGDGTRLSIL.

The table lists this clone with a count of one. The chain links TRBV7-9 to TRBJ1-5, with D unclear. The CDR3 extends over 14 amino acids. Germline V gene sequence: CDR1 SEHNR, CDR2 FQNEAQ (reference sequence). The V end lost 3 bases, the J end lost 2 bases, and 8 bases lay between the germline ends. The CDR3 DNA is TGTGCCAGCAGCTTCAGCCGGGGCAATCAGCCCCAGCATTTT. Amino acids: CASSFSRGNQPQHF.

V gene TRBV5-1 combines with J gene TRBJ1-2; D may be TRBD1 (5 bases). Germline values: CDR1 SGHRS, CDR2 YFSETQ. The V and J ends lost 6 bases and 7 bases respectively, with 16 bases between them. CDR3 size: 13 residues. CDR3 nucleotides: TGCGCCAGCACCATGGAAGGGACTCGTGGCTACACCTTC. Protein sequence: CASTMEGTRGYTF.

The chain combines TRBV18 with TRBJ2-7; the match to TRBD1 covers 7 bases. From germline, CDR1 is KGHSH and CDR2 LQKENI. This CDR3 contains 15 residues. The ends lost 0 bases at V and 2 bases at J; junction bases unmatched: 4. CDR3: CASSPPTGEAYEQYF. In DNA, the CDR3 is TGTGCCAGCTCACCACCCACAGGGGAAGCCTACGAGCAGTACTTC.

V gene TRBV10-1 combines with J gene TRBJ1-4, with TRBD1 matching over 8 bases. J gave up 0 bases and V 2 bases, and 5 bases lay outside the gene matches. The germline gives CDR1 WNHNN, CDR2 SYGVQD (reference sequence). CDR3 length: 17 residues. The CDR3 sequence: CASSEETGASTNEKLFF. CDR3 bases: TGCGCCAGCAGTGAGGAGACAGGGGCCTCAACTAATGAAAAACTGTTTTTT.

This clone was recorded a few times. V usage is TRBV7-9 and J usage is TRBJ1-2, with a weak D call TRBD1 (5 bases). The germline CDR1 and CDR2 sequences are SEHNR and FQNEAQ (reference sequence). V lost 2 bases, J lost 4 bases, and 14 bases lay in between. The CDR3 spans 15 residues. CDR3 sequence reads: CASSLSGGTGYGYTF. For the CDR3, the DNA is TGTGCCAGCAGCTTATCGGGAGGGACGGGCTATGGCTACACCTTC.